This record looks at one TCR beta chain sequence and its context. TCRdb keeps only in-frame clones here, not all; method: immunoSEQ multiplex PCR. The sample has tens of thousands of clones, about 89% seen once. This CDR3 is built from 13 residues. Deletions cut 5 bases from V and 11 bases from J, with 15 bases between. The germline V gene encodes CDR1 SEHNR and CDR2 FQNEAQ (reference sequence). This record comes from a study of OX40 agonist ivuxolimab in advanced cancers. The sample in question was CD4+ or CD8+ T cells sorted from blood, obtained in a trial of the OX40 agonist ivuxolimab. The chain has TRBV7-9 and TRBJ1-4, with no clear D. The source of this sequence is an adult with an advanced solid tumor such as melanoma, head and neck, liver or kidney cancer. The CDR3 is CASSETLDGKLFF. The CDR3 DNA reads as TGTGCCAGCAGCGAAACTTTGGACGGGAAACTGTTTTTT.